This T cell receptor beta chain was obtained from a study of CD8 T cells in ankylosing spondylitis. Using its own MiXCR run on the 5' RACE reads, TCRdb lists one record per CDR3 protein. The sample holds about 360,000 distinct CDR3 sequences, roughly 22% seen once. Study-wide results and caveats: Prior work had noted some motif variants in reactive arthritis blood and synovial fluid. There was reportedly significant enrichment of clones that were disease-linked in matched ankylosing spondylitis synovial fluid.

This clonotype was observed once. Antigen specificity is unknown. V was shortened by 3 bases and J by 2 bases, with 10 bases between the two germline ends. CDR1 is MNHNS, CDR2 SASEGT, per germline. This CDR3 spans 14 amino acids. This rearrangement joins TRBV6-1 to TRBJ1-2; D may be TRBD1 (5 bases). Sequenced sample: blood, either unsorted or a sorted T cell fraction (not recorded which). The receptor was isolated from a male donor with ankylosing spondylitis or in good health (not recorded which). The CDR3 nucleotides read TGTGCCAGCAGTGAGCTTGGGGGAAACTATGGCTACACCTTC. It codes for CASSELGGNYGYTF.